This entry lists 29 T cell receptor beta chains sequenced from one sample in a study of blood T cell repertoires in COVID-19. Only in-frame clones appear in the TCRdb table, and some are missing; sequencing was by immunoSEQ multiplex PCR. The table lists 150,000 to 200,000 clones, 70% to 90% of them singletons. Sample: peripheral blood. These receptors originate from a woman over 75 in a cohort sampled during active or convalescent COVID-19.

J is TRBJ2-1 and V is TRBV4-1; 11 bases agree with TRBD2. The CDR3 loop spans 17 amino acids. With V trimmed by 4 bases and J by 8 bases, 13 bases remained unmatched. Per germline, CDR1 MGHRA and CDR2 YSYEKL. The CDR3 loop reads CASSREGYSGRAYEQFF. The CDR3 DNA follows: TGCGCCAGCAGCCGGGAAGGGTATAGCGGGAGGGCCTATGAGCAGTTCTTC.

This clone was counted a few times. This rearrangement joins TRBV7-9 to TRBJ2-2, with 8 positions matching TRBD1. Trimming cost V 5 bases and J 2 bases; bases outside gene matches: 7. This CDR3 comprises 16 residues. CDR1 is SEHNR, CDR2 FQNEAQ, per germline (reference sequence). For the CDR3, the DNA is TGTGCCAGCAGCCGCGACAGGGGCCCTAACACCGGGGAGCTGTTTTTT. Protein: CASSRDRGPNTGELFF.

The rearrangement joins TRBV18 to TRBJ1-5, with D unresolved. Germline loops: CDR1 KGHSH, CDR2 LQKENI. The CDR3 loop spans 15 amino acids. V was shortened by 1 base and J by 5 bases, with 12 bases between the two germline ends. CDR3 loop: CASSPRGSRDQPQHF. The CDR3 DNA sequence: TGTGCCAGCTCACCACGAGGGAGTAGGGATCAGCCCCAGCATTTT.

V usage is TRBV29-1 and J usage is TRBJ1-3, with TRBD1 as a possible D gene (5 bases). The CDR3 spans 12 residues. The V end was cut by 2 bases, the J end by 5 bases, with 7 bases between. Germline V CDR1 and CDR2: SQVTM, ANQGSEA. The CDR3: CSVERGRNTIYF. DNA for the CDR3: TGCAGCGTTGAACGGGGGAGAAACACCATATATTTT. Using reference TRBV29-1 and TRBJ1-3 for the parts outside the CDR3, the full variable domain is SAVISQKPSRDICQRGTSLTIQCQVDSQVTMMFWYRQQPGQSLTLIATANQGSEATYESGFVIDKFPISRPNLTFSTLTVSNMSPEDSSIYLCSVERGRNTIYFGEGSWLTVV.

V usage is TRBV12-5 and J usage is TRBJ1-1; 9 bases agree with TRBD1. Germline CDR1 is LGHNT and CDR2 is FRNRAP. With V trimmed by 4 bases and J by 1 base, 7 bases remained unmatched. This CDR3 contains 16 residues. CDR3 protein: CASGSGQGNTNTEAFF. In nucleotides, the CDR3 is TGTGCTAGTGGTTCCGGACAGGGGAATACGAACACTGAAGCTTTCTTT. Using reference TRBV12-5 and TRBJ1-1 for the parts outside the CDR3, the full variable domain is DARVTQTPRHKVTEMGQEVTMRCQPILGHNTVFWYRQTMMQGLELLAYFRNRAPLDDSGMPKDRFSAEMPDATLATLKIQPSEPRDSAVYFCASGSGQGNTNTEAFFGQGTRLTVV.

In nucleotides, the CDR3 is TGTGCCAGCAGCGTAGCGGGAGTGAACACAGATACGCAGTATTTT. This sequence encodes CASSVAGVNTDTQYF. The rearrangement uses TRBV9 and TRBJ2-3; D may be TRBD2 (6 bases). The CDR3 has 15 amino acids. Germline V CDR1 and CDR2: SGDLS, YYNGEE. The V and J ends lost 0 bases and 2 bases respectively, with 10 bases between them. Using reference TRBV9 and TRBJ2-3 for the parts outside the CDR3, the full variable domain is DSGVTQTPKHLITATGQRVTLRCSPRSGDLSVYWYQQSLDQGLQFLIQYYNGEERAKGNILERFSAQQFPDLHSELNLSSLELGDSALYFCASSVAGVNTDTQYFGPGTRLTVL.

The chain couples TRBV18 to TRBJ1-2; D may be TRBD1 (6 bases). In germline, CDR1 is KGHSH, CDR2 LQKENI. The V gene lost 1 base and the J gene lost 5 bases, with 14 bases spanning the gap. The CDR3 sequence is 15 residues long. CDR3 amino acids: CASSPLWDNRYGYTF. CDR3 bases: TGTGCCAGCTCACCACTCTGGGACAACCGATATGGCTACACCTTC.

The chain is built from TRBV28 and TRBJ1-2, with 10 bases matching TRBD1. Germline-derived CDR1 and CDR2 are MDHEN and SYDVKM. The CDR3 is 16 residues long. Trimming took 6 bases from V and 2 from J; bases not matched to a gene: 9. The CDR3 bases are TGTGCCAGCAGACACCGACAGGGGGCACAGAACTATGGCTACACCTTC. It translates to CASRHRQGAQNYGYTF.

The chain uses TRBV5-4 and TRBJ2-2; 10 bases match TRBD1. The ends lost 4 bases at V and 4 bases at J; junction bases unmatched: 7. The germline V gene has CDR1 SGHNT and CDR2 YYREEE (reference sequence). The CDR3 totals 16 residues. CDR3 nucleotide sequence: TGTGCCAGCAGCCCAGGACAGGGGGTCGGCACCGGGGAGCTGTTTTTT. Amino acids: CASSPGQGVGTGELFF. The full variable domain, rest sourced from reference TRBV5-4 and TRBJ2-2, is ETGVTQSPTHLIKTRGQQVTLRCSSQSGHNTVSWYQQALGQGPQFIFQYYREEENGRGNFPPRFSGLQFPNYSSELNVNALELDDSALYLCASSPGQGVGTGELFFGEGSRLTVL.

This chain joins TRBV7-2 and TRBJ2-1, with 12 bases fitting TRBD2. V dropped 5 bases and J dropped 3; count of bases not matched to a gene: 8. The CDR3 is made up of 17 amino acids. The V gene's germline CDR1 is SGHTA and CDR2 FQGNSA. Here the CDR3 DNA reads TGTGCCAGCAGCCTACTAGCGGGGGGCCTGGGCTACAATGAGCAGTTCTTC. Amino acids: CASSLLAGGLGYNEQFF.

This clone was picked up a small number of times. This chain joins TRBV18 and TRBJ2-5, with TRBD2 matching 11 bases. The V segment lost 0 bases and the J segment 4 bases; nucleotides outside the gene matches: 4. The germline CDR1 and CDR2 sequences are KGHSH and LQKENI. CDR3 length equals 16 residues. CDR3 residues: CASSPPRLAGRETQYF. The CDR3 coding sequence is TGTGCCAGCTCACCACCGCGACTAGCGGGGAGAGAGACCCAGTACTTC.

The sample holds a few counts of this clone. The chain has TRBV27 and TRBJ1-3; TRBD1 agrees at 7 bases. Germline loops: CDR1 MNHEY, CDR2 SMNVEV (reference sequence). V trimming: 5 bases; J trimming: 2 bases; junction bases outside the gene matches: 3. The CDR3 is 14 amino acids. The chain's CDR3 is CASSTGAPGNTIYF. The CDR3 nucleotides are TGTGCCAGCAGTACAGGGGCTCCTGGAAACACCATATATTTT.

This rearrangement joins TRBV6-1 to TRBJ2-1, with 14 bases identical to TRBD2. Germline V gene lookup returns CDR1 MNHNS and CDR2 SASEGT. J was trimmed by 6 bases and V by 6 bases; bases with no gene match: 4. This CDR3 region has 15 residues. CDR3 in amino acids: CASRRTSGGSNEQFF. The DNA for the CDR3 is TGTGCCAGCAGGCGGACTAGCGGGGGGTCCAATGAGCAGTTCTTC.

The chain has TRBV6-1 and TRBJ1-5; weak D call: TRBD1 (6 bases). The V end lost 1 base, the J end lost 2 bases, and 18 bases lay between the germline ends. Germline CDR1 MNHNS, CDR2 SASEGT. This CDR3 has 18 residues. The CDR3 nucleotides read TGTGCCAGCAGTGAAGGGTCAGGGGAGTTTGTGGGCAATCAGCCCCAGCATTTT. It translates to CASSEGSGEFVGNQPQHF.

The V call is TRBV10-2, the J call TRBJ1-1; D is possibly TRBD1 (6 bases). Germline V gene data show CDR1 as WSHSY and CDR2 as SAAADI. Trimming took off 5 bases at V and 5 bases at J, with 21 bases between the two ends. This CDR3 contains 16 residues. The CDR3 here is CASSYLPLTGTTEAFF. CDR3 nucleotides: TGCGCCAGCAGTTATCTACCTCTGACAGGCACAACTGAAGCTTTCTTT.

The CDR3 spells CASSVVTGGAGELFF. CDR3 DNA sequence: TGTGCCAGCAGCGTTGTAACGGGAGGGGCGGGGGAGCTGTTTTTT. V is TRBV9 and J is TRBJ2-2; 8 positions match TRBD2. CDR1 and CDR2 (germline): SGDLS, YYNGEE. This CDR3 contains 15 residues. The ends lost 2 bases at V and 8 bases at J; junction bases unmatched: 8. Using reference TRBV9 and TRBJ2-2 for the parts outside the CDR3, the full variable domain is DSGVTQTPKHLITATGQRVTLRCSPRSGDLSVYWYQQSLDQGLQFLIQYYNGEERAKGNILERFSAQQFPDLHSELNLSSLELGDSALYFCASSVVTGGAGELFFGEGSRLTVL.

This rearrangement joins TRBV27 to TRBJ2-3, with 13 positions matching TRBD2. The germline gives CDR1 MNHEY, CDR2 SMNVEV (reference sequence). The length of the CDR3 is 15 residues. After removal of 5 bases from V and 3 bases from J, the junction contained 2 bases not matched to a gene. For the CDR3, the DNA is TGTGCCAGCAGTCCACTAGCGGGGGGGACAGATACGCAGTATTTT. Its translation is CASSPLAGGTDTQYF.

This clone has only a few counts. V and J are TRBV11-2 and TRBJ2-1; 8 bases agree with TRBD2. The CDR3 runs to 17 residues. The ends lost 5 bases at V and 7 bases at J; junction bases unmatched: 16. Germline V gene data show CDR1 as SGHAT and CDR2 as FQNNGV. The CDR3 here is CASSPPRVSGKRNEQFF. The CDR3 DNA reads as TGTGCCAGCAGCCCCCCGAGGGTTAGCGGGAAGAGGAATGAGCAGTTCTTC. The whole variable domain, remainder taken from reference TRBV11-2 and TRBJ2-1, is EAGVAQSPRYKIIEKRQSVAFWCNPISGHATLYWYQQILGQGPKLLIQFQNNGVVDDSQLPKDRFSAERLKGVDSTLKIQPAKLEDSAVYLCASSPPRVSGKRNEQFFGPGTRLTVL.

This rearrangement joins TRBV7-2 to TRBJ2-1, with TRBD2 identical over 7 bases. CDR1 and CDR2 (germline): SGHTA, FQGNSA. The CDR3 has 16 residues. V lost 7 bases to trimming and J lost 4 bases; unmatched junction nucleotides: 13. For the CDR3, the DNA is TGTGCCAGCACCGGGACGGGGAGGGGTGGTTACAATGAGCAGTTCTTC. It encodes CASTGTGRGGYNEQFF.

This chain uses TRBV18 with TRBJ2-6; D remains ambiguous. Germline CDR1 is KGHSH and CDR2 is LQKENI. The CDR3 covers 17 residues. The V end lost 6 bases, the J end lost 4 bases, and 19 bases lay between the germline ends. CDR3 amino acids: CASSPTPARSGANVLTF. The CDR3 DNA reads TGTGCCAGCTCGCCAACGCCTGCACGGTCCGGGGCCAACGTCCTGACTTTC.

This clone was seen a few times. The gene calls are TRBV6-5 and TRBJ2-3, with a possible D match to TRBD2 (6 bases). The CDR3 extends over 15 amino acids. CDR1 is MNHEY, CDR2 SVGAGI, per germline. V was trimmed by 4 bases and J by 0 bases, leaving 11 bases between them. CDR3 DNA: TGTGCCAGCAGTTCATCAGGGACTAGCACAGATACGCAGTATTTT. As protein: CASSSSGTSTDTQYF.

CDR3 sequence (DNA): TGTGCCAGCAGCTCGGACTTAGCCAAAAACATTCAGTACTTC. It yields the protein CASSSDLAKNIQYF. The rearrangement links TRBV5-4 to TRBJ2-4; weak D call: TRBD2 (5 bases). The germline gives CDR1 SGHNT, CDR2 YYREEE (reference sequence). The CDR3 runs 14 residues. The V and J ends lost 3 bases and 0 bases respectively, with 7 bases between them.

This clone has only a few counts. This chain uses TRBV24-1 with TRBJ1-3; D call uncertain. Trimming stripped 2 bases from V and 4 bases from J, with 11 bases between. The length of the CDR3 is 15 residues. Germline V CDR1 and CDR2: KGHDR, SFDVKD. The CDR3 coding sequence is TGTGCCACCAGTGATTCCCGGACGGGAGGAAACACCATATATTTT. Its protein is CATSDSRTGGNTIYF.

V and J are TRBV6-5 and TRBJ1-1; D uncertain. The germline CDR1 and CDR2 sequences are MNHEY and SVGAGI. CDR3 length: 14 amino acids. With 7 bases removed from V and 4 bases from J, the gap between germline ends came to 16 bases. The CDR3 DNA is TGTGCCAGCAACCGGGAGAAAATGATCACTGAAGCTTTCTTT. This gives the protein CASNREKMITEAFF.

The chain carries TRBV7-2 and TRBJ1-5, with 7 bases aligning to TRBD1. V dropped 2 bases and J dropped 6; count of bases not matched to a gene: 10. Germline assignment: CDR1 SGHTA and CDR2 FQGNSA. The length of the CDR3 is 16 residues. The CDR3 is CASSLHMTGYSQPQHF. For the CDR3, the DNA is TGTGCCAGCAGCTTACACATGACAGGGTACAGTCAGCCCCAGCATTTT.

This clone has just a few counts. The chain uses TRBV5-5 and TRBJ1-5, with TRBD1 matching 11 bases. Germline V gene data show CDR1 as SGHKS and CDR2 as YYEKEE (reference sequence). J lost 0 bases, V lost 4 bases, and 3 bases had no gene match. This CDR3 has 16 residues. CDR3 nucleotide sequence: TGTGCCAGCAGCCGGACAGGGGGCTATAGCAATCAGCCCCAGCATTTT. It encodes CASSRTGGYSNQPQHF.

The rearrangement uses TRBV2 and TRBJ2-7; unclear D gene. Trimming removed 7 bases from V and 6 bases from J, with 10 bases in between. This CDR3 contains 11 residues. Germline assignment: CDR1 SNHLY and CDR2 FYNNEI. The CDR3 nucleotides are TGTGCCAGCAATAGCTGGCGCGAGCAGTACTTC. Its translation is CASNSWREQYF. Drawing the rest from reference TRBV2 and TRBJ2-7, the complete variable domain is EPEVTQTPSHQVTQMGQEVILRCVPISNHLYFYWYRQILGQKVEFLVSFYNNEISEKSEIFDDQFSVERPDGSNFTLKIRSTKLEDSAMYFCASNSWREQYFGPGTRLTVT.

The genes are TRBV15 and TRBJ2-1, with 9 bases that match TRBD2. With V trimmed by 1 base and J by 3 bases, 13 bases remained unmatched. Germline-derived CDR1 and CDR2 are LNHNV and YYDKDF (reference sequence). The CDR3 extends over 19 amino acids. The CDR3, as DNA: TGTGCCACCAGCAGAGCCGTCGTCGCGGGGGGGGCCTACTACAATGAGCAGTTCTTC. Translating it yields CATSRAVVAGGAYYNEQFF.

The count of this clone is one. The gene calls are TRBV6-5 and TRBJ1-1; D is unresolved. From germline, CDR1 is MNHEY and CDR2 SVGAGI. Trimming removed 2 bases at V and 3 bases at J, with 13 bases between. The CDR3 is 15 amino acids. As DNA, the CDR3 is TGTGCCAGCAGTTACGAAGGTGTCGGGGACACTGAAGCTTTCTTT. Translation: CASSYEGVGDTEAFF.